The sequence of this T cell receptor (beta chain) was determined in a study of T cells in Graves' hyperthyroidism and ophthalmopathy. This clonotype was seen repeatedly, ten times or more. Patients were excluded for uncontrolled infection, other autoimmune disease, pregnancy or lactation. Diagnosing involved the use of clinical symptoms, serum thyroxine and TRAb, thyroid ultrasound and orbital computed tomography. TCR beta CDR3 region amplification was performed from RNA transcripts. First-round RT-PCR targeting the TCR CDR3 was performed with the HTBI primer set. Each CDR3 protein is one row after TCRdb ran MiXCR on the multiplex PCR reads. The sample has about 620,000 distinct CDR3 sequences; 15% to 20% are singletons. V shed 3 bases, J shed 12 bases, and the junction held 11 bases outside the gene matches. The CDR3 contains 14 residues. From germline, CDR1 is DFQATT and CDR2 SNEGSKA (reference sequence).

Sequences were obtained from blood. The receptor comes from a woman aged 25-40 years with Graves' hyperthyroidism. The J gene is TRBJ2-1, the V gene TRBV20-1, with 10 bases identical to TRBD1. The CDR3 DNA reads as TGCAGTGCTAGCCCTTTCGGGACAGGGGACTTGCAGTTCTTC. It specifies CSASPFGTGDLQFF.